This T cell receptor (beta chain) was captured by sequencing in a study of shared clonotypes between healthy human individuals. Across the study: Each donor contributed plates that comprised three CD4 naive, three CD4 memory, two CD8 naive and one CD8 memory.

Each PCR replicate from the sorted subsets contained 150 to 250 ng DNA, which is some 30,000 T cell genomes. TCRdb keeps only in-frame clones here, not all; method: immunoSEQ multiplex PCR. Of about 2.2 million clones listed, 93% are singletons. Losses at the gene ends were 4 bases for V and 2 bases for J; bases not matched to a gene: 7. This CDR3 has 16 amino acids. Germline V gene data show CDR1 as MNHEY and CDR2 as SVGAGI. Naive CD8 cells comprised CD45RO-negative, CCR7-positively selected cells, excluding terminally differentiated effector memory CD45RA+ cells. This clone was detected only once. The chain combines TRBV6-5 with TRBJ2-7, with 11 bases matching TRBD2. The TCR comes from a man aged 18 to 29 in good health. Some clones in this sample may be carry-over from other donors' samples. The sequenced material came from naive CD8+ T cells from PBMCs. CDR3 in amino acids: CASSSRTSGPTYEQYF. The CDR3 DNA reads TGTGCCAGCAGTTCCCGGACTAGCGGGCCGACCTACGAGCAGTACTTC.